The sequence of this T cell receptor (beta chain) was determined in a study of chemoradiotherapy in HPV16-positive cancers (dated by TCRdb to about 2022). Regarding the complete study: Candidate HPV-specific T-cell clones and common TCR motifs were defined by functional T-cell assays performed on cells from a couple of HPV16-positive patients. The study set out to ask whether T-cell immunity against the HPV oncoproteins E6 and E7 changes over the course of chemoradiotherapy and whether that immunity affects survival. TCR repertoires from roughly 93 patients with HPV-related cancers were then used to track the candidate HPV-specific TCRs and motifs.

Broader findings and caveats from the paper: Expansion of candidate HPV-specific clones and E7-related TCR motifs was observed in the tumor microenvironment during treatment, whereas no such expansion was observed for non-HPV-specific T cells. The functional definition of HPV-specific T cells was derived from only two HPV16-positive patients, and the survival association was reported for HPV16-positive patients. Improved recurrence-free survival in HPV16-positive patients was associated with expansion of HPV-responsive T cells during chemoradiotherapy.

The cysteine opens and the phenylalanine closes a CDR3 of 11 amino acids. CDR3 DNA only is kept here, 33 bases in frame from base 1. V loses 4 bases, J loses 14 bases, and the germline ends lie 11 bases apart. In the germline V gene, CDR1 corresponds to SNHLY and CDR2 to FYNNEI. In this sample, this clone turned up once. Its antigen is currently not known. Base quality data are lacking; no much larger clone is found one base away. The receptor library was made with the immunoSEQ multiplex PCR assay. Drawn from immuneACCESS, this table holds only the in-frame rearrangements with V and J called that TCRdb kept. Clones are partly lost; checked studies trace under half to an unresolved V gene and leave the rest unexplained. Recorded for this sample are 2,800 or so clones; 75% to 80% of them occurred a single time. Approximately 15% of the sample is taken by the ten largest. Because repertoires were sampled repeatedly during chemoradiotherapy, clonal expansion in the tumor microenvironment could be followed.

Sampling was done from a patient who underwent chemoradiotherapy. The sequence links TRBV2 to TRBJ2-2, with an unclear D gene assignment. This TCR was recovered from a human donor with HPV-associated anogenital cancer. The DNA sequence follows: TGTGCCAGCAGTGTAGAGAATCGACTGTTTTTT. This translates into CASSVENRLFF.